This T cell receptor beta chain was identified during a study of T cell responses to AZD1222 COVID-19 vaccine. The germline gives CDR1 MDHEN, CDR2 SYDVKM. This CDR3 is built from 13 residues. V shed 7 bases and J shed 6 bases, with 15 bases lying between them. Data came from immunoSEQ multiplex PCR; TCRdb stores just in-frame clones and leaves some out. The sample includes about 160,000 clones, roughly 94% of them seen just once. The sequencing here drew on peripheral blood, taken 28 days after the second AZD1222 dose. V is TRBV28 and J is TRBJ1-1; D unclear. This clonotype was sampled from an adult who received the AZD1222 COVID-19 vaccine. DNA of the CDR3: TGTGCCAGCAACCAACACCTCCGGTCTGAAGCTTTCTTT. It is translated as CASNQHLRSEAFF.